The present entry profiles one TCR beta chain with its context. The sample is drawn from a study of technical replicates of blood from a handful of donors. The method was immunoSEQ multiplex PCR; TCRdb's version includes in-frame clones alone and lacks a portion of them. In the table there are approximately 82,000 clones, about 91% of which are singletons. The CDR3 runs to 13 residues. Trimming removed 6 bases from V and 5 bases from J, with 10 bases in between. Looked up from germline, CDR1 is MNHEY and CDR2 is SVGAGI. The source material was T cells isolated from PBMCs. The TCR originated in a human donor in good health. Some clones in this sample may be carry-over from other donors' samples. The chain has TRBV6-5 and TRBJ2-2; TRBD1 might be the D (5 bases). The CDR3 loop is CASSLTVTGELFF. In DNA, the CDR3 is TGTGCCAGCAGCCTGACAGTTACCGGGGAGCTGTTTTTT.